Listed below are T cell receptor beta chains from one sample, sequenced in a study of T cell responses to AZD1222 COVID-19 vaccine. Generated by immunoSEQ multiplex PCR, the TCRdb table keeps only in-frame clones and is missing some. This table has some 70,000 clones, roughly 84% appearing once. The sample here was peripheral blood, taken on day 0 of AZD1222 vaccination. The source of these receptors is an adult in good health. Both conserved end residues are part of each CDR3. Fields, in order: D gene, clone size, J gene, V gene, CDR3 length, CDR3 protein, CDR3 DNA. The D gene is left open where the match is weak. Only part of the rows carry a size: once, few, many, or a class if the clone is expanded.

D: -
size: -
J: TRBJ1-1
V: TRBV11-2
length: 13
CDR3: CASSGSQNTEAFF
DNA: TGTGCCAGCAGTGGGTCCCAGAACACTGAAGCTTTCTTT

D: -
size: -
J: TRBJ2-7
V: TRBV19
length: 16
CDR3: CASSIDLAGSSYEQYF
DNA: TGTGCCAGTAGTATAGATCTGGCGGGTAGCTCCTACGAGCAGTACTTC

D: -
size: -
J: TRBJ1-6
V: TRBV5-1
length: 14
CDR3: CASSSGGGDSPLHF
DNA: TGCGCCAGCAGCTCCGGGGGTGGTGATTCACCCCTCCACTTT

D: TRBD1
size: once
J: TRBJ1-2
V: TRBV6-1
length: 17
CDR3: CASSERPQGVSNYGYTF
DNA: TGTGCCAGCAGTGAACGTCCCCAGGGGGTTTCTAACTATGGCTACACCTTC

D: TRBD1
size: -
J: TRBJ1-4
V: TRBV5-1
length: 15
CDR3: CASSLTGQGGEKLFF
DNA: TGCGCCAGCAGCTTGACGGGACAGGGAGGGGAAAAACTGTTTTTT

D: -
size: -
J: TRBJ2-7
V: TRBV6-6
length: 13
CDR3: CASTPAPGNEQYF
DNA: TGTGCCAGCACCCCCGCCCCGGGGAACGAGCAGTACTTC

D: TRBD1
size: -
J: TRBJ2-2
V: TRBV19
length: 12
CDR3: CASQDRGRELFF
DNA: TGTGCCAGCCAAGACAGGGGCCGGGAGCTGTTTTTT

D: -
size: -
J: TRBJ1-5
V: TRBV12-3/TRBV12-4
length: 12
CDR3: CASSYSNQPQHF
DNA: TGTGCCAGCAGTTATAGCAATCAGCCCCAGCATTTT

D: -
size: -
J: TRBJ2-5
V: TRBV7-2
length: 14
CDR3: CASSLRTARETQYF
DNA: TGTGCCAGCAGCTTACGGACGGCCCGAGAGACCCAGTACTTC

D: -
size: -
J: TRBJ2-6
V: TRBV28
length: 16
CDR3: CASSLGRFSGANVLTF
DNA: TGTGCCAGCAGTTTGGGACGGTTCTCTGGGGCCAACGTCCTGACTTTC

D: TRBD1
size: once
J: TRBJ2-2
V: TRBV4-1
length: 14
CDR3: CASSQGQGPGELFF
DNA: TGCGCCAGCAGCCAAGGACAGGGCCCCGGGGAGCTGTTTTTT

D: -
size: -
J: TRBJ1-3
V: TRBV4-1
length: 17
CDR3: CASSQIALSKPGNTIYF
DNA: TGCGCCAGCAGCCAAATAGCCCTTTCCAAGCCGGGAAACACCATATATTTT

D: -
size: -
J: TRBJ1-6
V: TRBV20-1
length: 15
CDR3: CSASTGRSYNSPLHF
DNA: TGCAGTGCTAGTACAGGGCGCTCCTATAATTCACCCCTCCACTTT

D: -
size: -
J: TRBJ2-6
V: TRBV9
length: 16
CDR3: CASSVGISRGANVLTF
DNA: TGTGCCAGCAGCGTAGGTATCAGTCGGGGGGCCAACGTCCTGACTTTC

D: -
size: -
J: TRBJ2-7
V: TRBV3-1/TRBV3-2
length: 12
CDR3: CASSQRGIEQYF
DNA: TGTGCCAGCAGCCAAAGGGGTATCGAGCAGTACTTC

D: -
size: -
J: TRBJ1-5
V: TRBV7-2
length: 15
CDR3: CASSYLGYSNQPQHF
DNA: TGTGCCAGCAGCTACTTGGGTTATAGCAATCAGCCCCAGCATTTT

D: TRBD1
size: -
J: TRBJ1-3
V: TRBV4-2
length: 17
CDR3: CASSQEGTAHSGNTIYF
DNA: TGTGCCAGCAGCCAAGAGGGGACAGCGCACTCTGGAAACACCATATATTTT

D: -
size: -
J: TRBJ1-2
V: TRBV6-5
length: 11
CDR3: CASTRESGYTF
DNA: TGTGCCAGCACCAGGGAGAGTGGCTACACCTTC

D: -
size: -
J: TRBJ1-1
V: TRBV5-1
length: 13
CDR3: CASSFLGQSQAFF
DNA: TGCGCCAGCAGCTTCTTAGGACAGAGCCAAGCTTTCTTT

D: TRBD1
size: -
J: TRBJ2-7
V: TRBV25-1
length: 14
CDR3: CASSDPGGFHEQYF
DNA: TGTGCCAGCAGTGACCCAGGGGGCTTCCACGAGCAGTACTTC

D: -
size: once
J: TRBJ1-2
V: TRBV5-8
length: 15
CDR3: CASSLASSYNYGYTF
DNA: TGTGCCAGCAGCTTGGCCAGCAGCTATAACTATGGCTACACCTTC

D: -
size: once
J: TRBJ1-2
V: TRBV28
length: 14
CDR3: CASSLGGYFYGYTF
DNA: TGTGCCAGCAGTTTAGGGGGATACTTCTATGGCTACACCTTC

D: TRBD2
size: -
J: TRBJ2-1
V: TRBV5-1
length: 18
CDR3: CASSLGAGGARAYNEQFF
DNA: TGCGCCAGCAGCTTGGGAGCGGGGGGTGCCAGAGCCTACAATGAGCAGTTCTTC

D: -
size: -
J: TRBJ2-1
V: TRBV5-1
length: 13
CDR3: CASSPGGIDEQFF
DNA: TGCGCCAGCAGCCCGGGGGGCATCGATGAGCAGTTCTTC

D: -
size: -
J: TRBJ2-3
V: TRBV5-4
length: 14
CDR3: CASSRDLVADTQYF
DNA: TGTGCCAGCAGCCGTGATCTAGTTGCAGATACGCAGTATTTT

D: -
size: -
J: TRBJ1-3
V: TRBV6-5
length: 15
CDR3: CASSYSFGVRNTIYF
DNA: TGTGCCAGCAGTTACTCGTTCGGGGTTCGAAACACCATATATTTT

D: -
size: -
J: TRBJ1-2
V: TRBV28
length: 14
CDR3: CASSLGGANYGYTF
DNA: TGTGCCAGCAGTTTGGGGGGCGCAAACTATGGCTACACCTTC

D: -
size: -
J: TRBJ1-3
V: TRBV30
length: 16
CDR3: CAWRVRQVSSGNTIYF
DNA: TGTGCCTGGAGAGTGAGACAGGTAAGCTCTGGAAACACCATATATTTT

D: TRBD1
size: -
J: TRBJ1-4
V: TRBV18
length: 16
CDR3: CASSSYPGQDGEKLFF
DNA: TGTGCCAGCTCATCTTACCCGGGACAGGACGGCGAAAAACTGTTTTTT

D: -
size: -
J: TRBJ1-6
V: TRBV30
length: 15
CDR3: CAWNTPGLGNSPLHF
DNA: TGTGCCTGGAACACCCCCGGATTGGGAAATTCACCCCTCCACTTT

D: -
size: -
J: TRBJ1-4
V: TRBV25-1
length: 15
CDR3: CASSEFPGRIEKLFF
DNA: TGTGCCAGCAGTGAATTTCCGGGGAGGATTGAAAAACTGTTTTTT

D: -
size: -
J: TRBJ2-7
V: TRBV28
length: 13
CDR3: CASRSGQTYEQYF
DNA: TGTGCCAGCAGATCCGGACAGACCTACGAGCAGTACTTC

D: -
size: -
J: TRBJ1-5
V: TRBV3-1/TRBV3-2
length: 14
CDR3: CASSPSGGLKPQHF
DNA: TGTGCCAGCAGCCCCTCGGGGGGACTCAAGCCCCAGCATTTT

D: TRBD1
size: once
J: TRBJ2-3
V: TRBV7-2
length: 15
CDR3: CASRTRDSSTDTQYF
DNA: TGTGCCAGCAGAACCCGGGACAGTAGCACAGATACGCAGTATTTT

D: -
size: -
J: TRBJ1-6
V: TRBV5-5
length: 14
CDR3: CASSPGGFSSPLHF
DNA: TGTGCCAGCAGTCCAGGTGGGTTCAGCTCACCCCTCCACTTT

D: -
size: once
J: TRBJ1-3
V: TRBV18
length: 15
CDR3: CASSPSTSSGNTIYF
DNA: TGTGCCAGCTCACCATCCACGAGCTCTGGAAACACCATATATTTT

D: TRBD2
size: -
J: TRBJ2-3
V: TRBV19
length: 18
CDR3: CASSIYPTSGALPDTQYF
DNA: TGTGCCAGTAGTATATACCCGACTAGCGGGGCCCTCCCAGATACGCAGTATTTT

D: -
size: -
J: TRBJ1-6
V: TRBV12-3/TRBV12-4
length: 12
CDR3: CASSLSLSPLHF
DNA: TGTGCCAGCAGTTTGTCCCTGTCACCCCTCCACTTT

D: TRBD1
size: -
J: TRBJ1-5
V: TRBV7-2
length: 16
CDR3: CASSFLGGTSNQPQHF
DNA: TGTGCCAGCAGCTTTTTAGGGGGCACGAGCAATCAGCCCCAGCATTTT

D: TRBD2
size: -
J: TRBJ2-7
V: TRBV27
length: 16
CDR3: CASSLTLAGGSYEQYF
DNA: TGTGCCAGCAGTTTGACCCTAGCGGGGGGTTCCTACGAGCAGTACTTC

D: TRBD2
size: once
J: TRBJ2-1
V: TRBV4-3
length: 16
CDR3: CASSQDARGGYNEQFF
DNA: TGCGCCAGCAGCCAAGATGCACGGGGGGGCTACAATGAGCAGTTCTTC

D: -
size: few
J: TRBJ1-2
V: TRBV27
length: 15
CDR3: CASSYSSGPQFVYTF
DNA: TGTGCCAGCAGTTATAGTTCGGGACCGCAGTTTGTCTACACCTTC

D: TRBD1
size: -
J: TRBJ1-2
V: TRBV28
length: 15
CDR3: CASSLGATGDYGYTF
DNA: TGTGCCAGCAGCTTAGGGGCAACAGGGGACTATGGCTACACCTTC

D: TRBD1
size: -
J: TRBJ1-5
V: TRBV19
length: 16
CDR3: CASSDRDEGVSQPQHF
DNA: TGTGCCAGTAGCGACAGGGACGAGGGGGTAAGTCAGCCCCAGCATTTT

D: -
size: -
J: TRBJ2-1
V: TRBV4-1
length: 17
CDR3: CASSQDERKSSYNEQFF
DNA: TGCGCCAGCAGCCAAGATGAGCGGAAGAGCTCCTACAATGAGCAGTTCTTC